This T cell receptor (beta chain) was retrieved from a study of T-cell memory formation after mild COVID-19 (dated by TCRdb to about 2021). Turning to the overall study: Most TCR sequence clusters were specific to one of the two donors. In two donors, T-cell clones that expanded and contracted after mild COVID-19 were followed by sequencing TCRalpha and TCRbeta repertoires longitudinally. The cohort comprised two young, previously healthy adult volunteers, one female and one male.

This clonotype has only a few counts. The antigen it binds to is not known. Base qualities are not at hand, and no much larger clone is one base apart. PBMCs were isolated by Ficoll-Paque density gradient centrifugation. CDR1 is given as SGHRS and CDR2 as YFSETQ, both from the germline V gene. The CDR3 spans 14 residues, from the cysteine through the phenylalanine. Only the CDR3 portion is preserved as DNA: 42 bases, with reading frame beginning at the first base. The V and J ends are trimmed by 4 bases and 0 bases, leaving 11 bases between them. The data were produced on an Illumina NovaSeq 6000. TCRalpha and TCRbeta cDNA libraries were built by 5'RACE with constant-segment primers, adding sample barcodes and unique molecular identifiers. RNA was extracted from every sample with Trizol reagent. Library amplification was performed in two PCR steps, and a second sample barcode and Illumina TruSeq adapters were introduced in the second step. The libraries were sequenced on an Illumina NovaSeq using 2 x 150 bp paired-end reads. The study's processing was this. With migec v1.2.7, reads were demultiplexed and then collapsed into UMI-guided consensus sequences. Using mixcr v2.1.11, the UMI consensuses were aligned to TRA and TRB V and J templates and assembled into clonotypes. A clonotype was counted as expanded or contracted only if both edgeR and NoisET called the change significant, with noise models trained on biological replicates. For edgeR calls, a false discovery rate-adjusted p below 0.01 and a log2 fold-change threshold of 1 were applied. As an exploratory analysis of dynamics, max-normalized trajectories of the 1000 most abundant clonotypes were examined by PCA with hierarchical clustering. Separately sequenced CD4+ and CD8+ repertoires were used to assign a CD4 or CD8 phenotype to each responding clone. TCRdb cleaned the public reads at Q25 with fastp, built clones with MiXCR and kept in-frame beta chains. Entries that share a CDR3 protein sequence are merged under the most common genes and DNA. What appears here as the V and J calls and clone size reflects TCRdb's work, not the paper's. In all, the sample holds under 400,000 distinct CDR3 sequences, and 28% of those were seen once. The ten top clones hold 13% of the sample.

Summary of the overall study and its limitations: The second-wave clones that peaked on day 37 were not confirmed to be SARS-CoV-2 specific. Some responding clones were found in pre-infection memory, which suggests that pre-existing cross-reactive memory T cells took part in the SARS-CoV-2 response. Only a couple of mild cases were covered in the study, and larger cohorts including severe cases with pre-infection samples were considered necessary. Contracting CD4+ clones turned up mainly in the CM and EM memory subsets, whereas EMRA was where CD8+ clones were enriched. Clones that contracted from day 15 to 85 showed balanced CD4/CD8 phenotypes, whereas a second wave of clones that expanded from day 15 to 37 leaned towards CD4+.

The V and J genes are TRBV5-1 and TRBJ2-7; a tentative D call is TRBD1 (5 bases match). The source of this sequence is an adult woman who had mild COVID-19 (a few samples of this study predate the infection). The sample titles of this study are shuffled in the database, so cell type and time point are left out; the donor was told from shared clones. Material for sequencing was PBMCs or a T cell subset sorted from them (not recorded which). The CDR3 region reads CASSPQASSYEQYF. The DNA sequence is as follows: TGCGCCAGCAGCCCACAGGCGAGCTCCTACGAGCAGTACTTC.